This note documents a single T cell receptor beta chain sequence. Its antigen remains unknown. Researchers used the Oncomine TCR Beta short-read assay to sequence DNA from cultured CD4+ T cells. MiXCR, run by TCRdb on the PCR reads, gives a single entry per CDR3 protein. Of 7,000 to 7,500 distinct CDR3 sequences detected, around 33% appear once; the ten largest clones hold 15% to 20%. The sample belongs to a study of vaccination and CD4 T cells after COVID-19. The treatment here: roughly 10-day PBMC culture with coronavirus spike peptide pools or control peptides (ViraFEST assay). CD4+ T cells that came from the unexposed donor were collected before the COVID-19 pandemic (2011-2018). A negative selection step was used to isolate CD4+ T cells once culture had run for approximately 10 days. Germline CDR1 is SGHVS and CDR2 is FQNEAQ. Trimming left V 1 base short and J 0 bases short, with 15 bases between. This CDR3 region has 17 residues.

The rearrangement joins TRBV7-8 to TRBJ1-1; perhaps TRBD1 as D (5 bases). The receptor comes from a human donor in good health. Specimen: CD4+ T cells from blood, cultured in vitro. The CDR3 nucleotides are TGTGCCAGCAGCTTAGTCTCGGCAGGGATCATGAACACTGAAGCTTTCTTT. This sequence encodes CASSLVSAGIMNTEAFF.